This T cell receptor beta chain was captured by sequencing in a study of cytomegalovirus exposure and HLA in healthy donors. The PCR employed 60 Vbeta primers together with 13 Jbeta primers. Clones were read by immunoSEQ multiplex PCR, and TCRdb kept only the in-frame ones, dropping some. The sample yields over 150,000 clones, around 80% seen once. Regarding the study as a whole: Relative to the roughly 700-donor mean, N-insertions were reportedly fewer in an Asian-associated ancestry cluster in a later analysis.

Trimming left V 4 bases short and J 3 bases short, with 15 bases between. The germline V gene has CDR1 KGHSH and CDR2 LQKENI. This CDR3 is built from 15 residues. Concerning this clone itself: Its target is not known.

V and J are TRBV18 and TRBJ1-1, with a weak D call TRBD1 (5 bases). The source material was PBMCs. This sequence originates from a woman between 50 and 59 years old in good health and CMV-seropositive. The CDR3: CASSQSGGGDTEAFF. The CDR3, as DNA: TGTGCCAGCTCACAGTCTGGGGGGGGAGACACTGAAGCTTTCTTT.